This is a list of T cell receptor beta chains from one sample in a study of cytomegalovirus exposure and HLA in healthy donors. TCRdb's copy holds only in-frame clones and misses some; the assay was immunoSEQ multiplex PCR. The sample holds over 120,000 clones, roughly 70% seen once. Sequencing was performed on PBMCs. Receptors were obtained from a woman aged 55-70 years in good health and CMV-seropositive. CDR3s include the opening cysteine and the closing phenylalanine or tryptophan. Fields, in order: clone size, V gene, J gene, D gene, CDR3 protein, CDR3 DNA. The D gene is left open where the match is weak. Size values are once, few and many counts, or a class for expanded clones, and some rows have none.

clone_size: .
v_call: TRBV30
j_call: TRBJ2-7
d_call: TRBD2
cdr3_aa: CAWSLGLAGVGEQYF
cdr3_nt: TGTGCCTGGAGCCTGGGACTAGCGGGAGTAGGCGAGCAGTACTTC

clone_size: .
v_call: TRBV18
j_call: TRBJ2-5
d_call: TRBD1
cdr3_aa: CASSSGQGDAETQYF
cdr3_nt: TGTGCCAGCTCCTCGGGACAGGGTGACGCGGAGACCCAGTACTTC

clone_size: .
v_call: TRBV5-1
j_call: TRBJ1-4
d_call: .
cdr3_aa: CASRQTLQGREKLFF
cdr3_nt: TGCGCCAGCAGACAAACCTTACAGGGAAGGGAAAAACTGTTTTTT

clone_size: once
v_call: TRBV5-6
j_call: TRBJ1-2
d_call: .
cdr3_aa: CASSLDRRHYGYTF
cdr3_nt: TGTGCCAGCAGCTTGGACAGGAGACACTATGGCTACACCTTC

clone_size: .
v_call: TRBV2
j_call: TRBJ1-1
d_call: .
cdr3_aa: CASSEALNTEAFF
cdr3_nt: TGTGCCAGCAGTGAAGCGCTAAACACTGAAGCTTTCTTT

clone_size: .
v_call: TRBV9
j_call: TRBJ1-1
d_call: TRBD1
cdr3_aa: CASSVHTGDTEAFF
cdr3_nt: TGTGCCAGCAGCGTTCACACAGGGGACACTGAAGCTTTCTTT

clone_size: .
v_call: TRBV30
j_call: TRBJ2-7
d_call: TRBD1
cdr3_aa: CAWSNLGTGRSYEQYF
cdr3_nt: TGTGCCTGGAGCAACCTAGGGACAGGGAGAAGTTACGAGCAGTACTTC

clone_size: .
v_call: TRBV4-1
j_call: TRBJ2-1
d_call: TRBD2
cdr3_aa: CASSQGVSGYYNEQFF
cdr3_nt: TGCGCCAGCAGCCAAGGGGTTAGCGGGTACTACAATGAGCAGTTCTTC

clone_size: .
v_call: TRBV10-1
j_call: TRBJ2-1
d_call: .
cdr3_aa: CASSESGEGTYNEQFF
cdr3_nt: TGCGCCAGCAGTGAGTCAGGGGAAGGGACCTACAATGAGCAGTTCTTC

clone_size: .
v_call: TRBV27
j_call: TRBJ1-1
d_call: .
cdr3_aa: CASSFDRHFTEAFF
cdr3_nt: TGTGCCAGCAGTTTCGACAGACACTTCACTGAAGCTTTCTTT

clone_size: .
v_call: TRBV15
j_call: TRBJ2-3
d_call: .
cdr3_aa: CATSRGGSGNTQYF
cdr3_nt: TGTGCCACCAGCAGAGGTGGGAGTGGAAATACGCAGTATTTT

clone_size: .
v_call: TRBV27
j_call: TRBJ2-4
d_call: .
cdr3_aa: CASSFYRGGRIAKNIQYF
cdr3_nt: TGTGCCAGCAGTTTCTATCGTGGGGGGAGAATAGCCAAAAACATTCAGTACTTC

clone_size: .
v_call: TRBV18
j_call: TRBJ1-1
d_call: .
cdr3_aa: CASSRGRSDTEAFF
cdr3_nt: TGTGCCAGCTCACGGGGGCGGTCGGACACTGAAGCTTTCTTT

clone_size: .
v_call: TRBV7-6
j_call: TRBJ2-7
d_call: TRBD1
cdr3_aa: CASSTDRVGEQYF
cdr3_nt: TGTGCCAGCAGCACGGACAGGGTGGGTGAGCAGTACTTC

clone_size: .
v_call: TRBV9
j_call: TRBJ1-3
d_call: .
cdr3_aa: CASSLWGSGDTIYF
cdr3_nt: TGTGCCAGCAGCCTCTGGGGCTCGGGGGACACCATATATTTT

clone_size: .
v_call: TRBV19
j_call: TRBJ2-2
d_call: TRBD1
cdr3_aa: CASSTNRGSTGELFF
cdr3_nt: TGTGCCAGTAGTACCAACAGGGGTAGCACCGGGGAGCTGTTTTTT

clone_size: .
v_call: TRBV19
j_call: TRBJ2-7
d_call: TRBD1
cdr3_aa: CASSLTRQGPSSYEQYF
cdr3_nt: TGTGCCAGTAGTCTCACCCGACAGGGCCCGAGCTCCTACGAGCAGTACTTC

clone_size: once
v_call: TRBV27
j_call: TRBJ1-5
d_call: .
cdr3_aa: CASSPPGNQPQHF
cdr3_nt: TGTGCCAGCAGTCCTCCGGGGAATCAGCCCCAGCATTTT

clone_size: .
v_call: TRBV5-1
j_call: TRBJ1-5
d_call: .
cdr3_aa: CASSLRGEQPQHF
cdr3_nt: TGCGCCAGCAGCTTGCGGGGTGAACAGCCCCAGCATTTT

clone_size: few
v_call: TRBV10-3
j_call: TRBJ1-5
d_call: .
cdr3_aa: CATGTPNSNQPQHF
cdr3_nt: TGTGCCACCGGGACTCCTAATAGCAATCAGCCCCAGCATTTT

clone_size: .
v_call: TRBV19
j_call: TRBJ1-1
d_call: .
cdr3_aa: CASSVMVSEGNTEAFF
cdr3_nt: TGTGCCAGTAGCGTCATGGTATCCGAGGGGAACACTGAAGCTTTCTTT

clone_size: .
v_call: TRBV5-1
j_call: TRBJ2-2
d_call: TRBD1
cdr3_aa: CASSTPGQGVSGELFF
cdr3_nt: TGCGCCAGCAGCACCCCGGGACAGGGTGTCTCCGGGGAGCTGTTTTTT

clone_size: .
v_call: TRBV19
j_call: TRBJ2-1
d_call: .
cdr3_aa: CASSDPGLSWNEQFF
cdr3_nt: TGTGCCAGTAGCGATCCGGGACTCTCATGGAATGAGCAGTTCTTC

clone_size: .
v_call: TRBV7-9
j_call: TRBJ2-3
d_call: .
cdr3_aa: CASSLDTRTDTQYF
cdr3_nt: TGTGCCAGCAGCCTCGACACACGCACAGATACGCAGTATTTT

clone_size: .
v_call: TRBV28
j_call: TRBJ1-5
d_call: TRBD1
cdr3_aa: CASSFGTGDQPQHF
cdr3_nt: TGTGCCAGCAGTTTTGGGACAGGGGATCAGCCCCAGCATTTT

clone_size: .
v_call: TRBV7-8
j_call: TRBJ2-3
d_call: .
cdr3_aa: CASSFRSASTDTQYF
cdr3_nt: TGTGCCAGCAGCTTCCGCAGCGCAAGCACAGATACGCAGTATTTT

clone_size: .
v_call: TRBV6-9
j_call: TRBJ2-7
d_call: TRBD2
cdr3_aa: CANRLTLAGAHEQYF
cdr3_nt: TGTGCCAACCGACTGACCTTAGCGGGAGCTCACGAGCAGTACTTC

clone_size: .
v_call: TRBV19
j_call: TRBJ1-4
d_call: .
cdr3_aa: CASSFSDSRLPELFF
cdr3_nt: TGTGCCAGTTCTTTTTCGGACAGCCGACTTCCAGAACTGTTTTTT

clone_size: .
v_call: TRBV5-6
j_call: TRBJ1-2
d_call: TRBD1
cdr3_aa: CASSSDRGLDGYTF
cdr3_nt: TGTGCCAGCAGCTCCGACAGGGGACTTGATGGCTACACCTTC

clone_size: .
v_call: TRBV5-6
j_call: TRBJ2-5
d_call: .
cdr3_aa: CASSFSPKETQYF
cdr3_nt: TGTGCCAGCAGCTTTAGTCCAAAGGAGACCCAGTACTTC

clone_size: .
v_call: TRBV19
j_call: TRBJ1-5
d_call: .
cdr3_aa: CASWGGAQPQHF
cdr3_nt: TGTGCCAGTTGGGGGGGCGCTCAGCCCCAGCATTTT

clone_size: .
v_call: TRBV5-1
j_call: TRBJ1-1
d_call: TRBD1
cdr3_aa: CASSLYSQGGTEAFF
cdr3_nt: TGCGCCAGCAGCTTGTATAGCCAGGGGGGCACTGAAGCTTTCTTT

clone_size: few
v_call: TRBV28
j_call: TRBJ2-7
d_call: TRBD2
cdr3_aa: CASSPPLAATYEQYF
cdr3_nt: TGTGCCAGCAGTCCCCCCCTAGCGGCCACCTACGAGCAGTACTTC

clone_size: .
v_call: TRBV5-1
j_call: TRBJ1-1
d_call: .
cdr3_aa: CASSSFSTGNTEAFF
cdr3_nt: TGCGCCAGCAGTTCCTTCTCGACAGGGAACACTGAAGCTTTCTTT

clone_size: .
v_call: TRBV27
j_call: TRBJ2-2
d_call: TRBD2
cdr3_aa: CASSLRERIPGELFF
cdr3_nt: TGTGCCAGCAGTTTGCGGGAGAGGATTCCCGGGGAGCTGTTTTTT

clone_size: .
v_call: TRBV27
j_call: TRBJ2-1
d_call: TRBD1
cdr3_aa: CASSPRDRVGNEQFF
cdr3_nt: TGTGCCAGCAGCCCCCGGGACAGGGTAGGGAATGAGCAGTTCTTC

clone_size: .
v_call: TRBV30
j_call: TRBJ2-3
d_call: .
cdr3_aa: CAWTPGVTDTQYF
cdr3_nt: TGTGCCTGGACCCCGGGAGTAACAGATACGCAGTATTTT

clone_size: .
v_call: TRBV4-1
j_call: TRBJ2-2
d_call: .
cdr3_aa: CASSQDEGTPTGELFF
cdr3_nt: TGCGCCAGCAGCCAAGATGAAGGGACACCCACCGGGGAGCTGTTTTTT

clone_size: .
v_call: TRBV11-2
j_call: TRBJ2-7
d_call: .
cdr3_aa: CASSSVSGYTYEQYF
cdr3_nt: TGTGCCAGCAGCTCAGTTAGCGGTTATACCTACGAGCAGTACTTC

clone_size: .
v_call: TRBV6-5
j_call: TRBJ2-5
d_call: TRBD2
cdr3_aa: CASSPRLAGEAQYF
cdr3_nt: TGTGCCAGCAGCCCCAGACTAGCGGGGGAGGCCCAGTACTTC

clone_size: .
v_call: TRBV5-1
j_call: TRBJ2-3
d_call: TRBD2
cdr3_aa: CASRALAGDTDTQYF
cdr3_nt: TGCGCCAGCAGAGCGCTAGCGGGAGACACAGATACGCAGTATTTT

clone_size: .
v_call: TRBV10-1
j_call: TRBJ1-1
d_call: .
cdr3_aa: CASRRQGKNTEAFF
cdr3_nt: TGCGCCAGCCGGAGGCAGGGGAAGAACACTGAAGCTTTCTTT

clone_size: .
v_call: TRBV12-5
j_call: TRBJ2-1
d_call: TRBD2
cdr3_aa: CASGPGLAGVREQFF
cdr3_nt: TGTGCTAGTGGTCCGGGACTAGCGGGAGTCCGCGAGCAGTTCTTC

clone_size: once
v_call: TRBV11-2
j_call: TRBJ2-5
d_call: TRBD1
cdr3_aa: CASSLGRGWETQYF
cdr3_nt: TGTGCCAGCAGCTTAGGCAGGGGGTGGGAGACCCAGTACTTC